The 20 T cell receptor beta chains presented below share a single source sample, sequenced in a study of brain T cells in children with intractable seizures. TCRdb's copy holds only in-frame clones and misses some; the assay was immunoSEQ multiplex PCR. The sample includes around 20,000 clones, around 94% of them seen just once. The sample in question was peripheral blood, obtained at surgery. The receptors were gathered from a boy aged 5 to 17 with focal cortical dysplasia and intractable seizures.

This sequence joins TRBV5-1 and TRBJ2-3; D may be TRBD1 or TRBD2 (5 bases each). The V end lost 1 base, the J end lost 0 bases, and 9 bases lay between the germline ends. Germline assignment: CDR1 SGHRS and CDR2 YFSETQ. The CDR3 length is 15 residues. The CDR3 DNA reads TGCGCCAGCAGCTTGTATGGGGGTAGCACAGATACGCAGTATTTT. Residues: CASSLYGGSTDTQYF.

V and J are TRBV7-6 and TRBJ2-1, with D perhaps matching TRBD2 (5 bases). The CDR3 length is 16 residues. Trimming took 1 base from V and 5 from J, leaving 15 bases between them. The germline gives CDR1 SGHVS, CDR2 FNYEAQ. The CDR3 DNA reads as TGTGCCAGCAGCTTAGAGCTCCGATGGGGAGACAATGAGCAGTTCTTC. Protein: CASSLELRWGDNEQFF.

The chain joins TRBV5-1 to TRBJ2-7; TRBD1 or TRBD2 may be the D gene (5 bases each). The CDR3 spans 16 residues. V was cut by 6 bases and J by 6 bases, with 25 bases left in between. Germline V CDR1 and CDR2: SGHRS, YFSETQ. The CDR3 nucleotides are TGCGCCAGCATCCCCGAAAATACCCGGGGCCCCATCGAGCAGTACGTC. Protein sequence: CASIPENTRGPIEQYV.

J is TRBJ1-5 and V is TRBV6-5; perhaps TRBD1 as D (5 bases). Deletions cut 2 bases from V and 1 base from J, with 9 bases between. The CDR3 contains 15 residues. CDR1 and CDR2 from the germline V gene are MNHEY and SVGAGI. DNA of the CDR3: TGTGCCAGCAGTTACCTCAGGGAAAGCAATCAGCCCCAGCATTTT. It codes for CASSYLRESNQPQHF.

This clone was observed a single time. V usage is TRBV24-1 and J usage is TRBJ1-2; D is undetermined. Trimming cost V 3 bases and J 2 bases, with 6 bases left between them. The length of the CDR3 is 13 residues. Germline assignment: CDR1 KGHDR and CDR2 SFDVKD. The chain's CDR3 is CATSDRRNYGYTF. In nucleotides, the CDR3 is TGTGCCACCAGTGATCGACGGAACTATGGCTACACCTTC.

This clone was seen only a few times. The chain has TRBV7-9 and TRBJ1-3, with a possible D match to TRBD1 (6 bases). Germline V CDR1 and CDR2: SEHNR, FQNEAQ (reference sequence). V lost 4 bases and J 1 base, leaving 17 bases between the germline ends. The CDR3 is made up of 17 amino acids. The CDR3 loop is CASSSKGEGGSGNTIYF. The CDR3 DNA reads as TGTGCCAGCAGCTCGAAGGGGGAGGGCGGATCTGGAAACACCATATATTTT. Supplemented by reference TRBV7-9 and TRBJ1-3, the full variable domain reads DTGVSQNPRHKITKRGQNVTFRCDPISEHNRLYWYRQTLGQGPEFLTYFQNEAQLEKSRLLSDRFSAERPKGSFSTLEIQRTEQGDSAMYLCASSSKGEGGSGNTIYFGEGSWLTVV.

This rearrangement joins TRBV7-2 to TRBJ1-5; no clear D gene. Germline values: CDR1 SGHTA, CDR2 FQGNSA. Trimming took off 1 base at V and 0 bases at J, with 7 bases between the two ends. This CDR3 comprises 15 residues. The CDR3 loop is CASSLGADSNQPQHF. Here the CDR3 DNA reads TGTGCCAGCAGCTTAGGGGCAGATAGCAATCAGCCCCAGCATTTT.

J is TRBJ1-5 and V is TRBV28; D might be TRBD1 (6 bases). Trimming removed 2 bases at V and 4 bases at J, with 12 bases between. CDR3 length: 15 amino acids. Germline V gene data show CDR1 as MDHEN and CDR2 as SYDVKM. The CDR3 is CASSLIQGWNQPQHF. The CDR3 DNA sequence: TGTGCCAGCAGTTTAATACAGGGTTGGAATCAGCCCCAGCATTTT.

The V gene is TRBV7-8, the J gene TRBJ2-7; D not certain. This CDR3 region has 13 residues. The germline CDR1 and CDR2 sequences are SGHVS and FQNEAQ. V was shortened by 5 bases and J by 3 bases, with 11 bases between the two germline ends. The CDR3 region is CASSMGSHYEQYV. The DNA of the CDR3 is TGTGCCAGCAGCATGGGAAGTCACTACGAGCAGTACGTC.

The chain couples TRBV6-1 to TRBJ1-1; D is uncertain. This CDR3 has 14 amino acids. With 2 bases removed from V and 0 bases from J, the gap between germline ends came to 7 bases. From germline, CDR1 is MNHNS and CDR2 SASEGT. For the CDR3, the DNA is TGTGCCAGCAGTGAACGACTTCTGAACACTGAAGCTTTCTTT. Its translation is CASSERLLNTEAFF.

CDR3 nucleotides: TGTGCCAGCTCACTTACCGGGACAGGGGGCTACGAGCAGTACGTC. This gives the protein CASSLTGTGGYEQYV. This chain uses TRBV18 with TRBJ2-7; 11 nucleotides line up with TRBD1. V lost 4 bases, J lost 3 bases, and 5 bases stayed unmatched. This CDR3 contains 15 residues. Germline loops: CDR1 KGHSH, CDR2 LQKENI.

The chain recombines TRBV30 with TRBJ1-4, with a tentative D call TRBD1 (6 bases). V shed 3 bases and J shed 7 bases, with 18 bases lying between them. The CDR3 runs to 15 residues. Germline V CDR1 and CDR2: GTSNPN, SVGIG (reference sequence). The CDR3 loop is CAWSNPWGAGEKLFF. In DNA, the CDR3 is TGTGCCTGGAGCAATCCTTGGGGGGCTGGTGAAAAACTGTTTTTT.

The V gene is TRBV6-4, the J gene TRBJ2-3; tentatively, D is TRBD1 or TRBD2 (5 bases each). V was clipped by 3 bases and J by 8 bases, with 12 bases between them. CDR3 size: 13 residues. From germline, CDR1 is MRHNA and CDR2 SNTAGT. In DNA, the CDR3 is TGTGCCAGCAGTGAAGGGGAGATTGGTACGCAGTATTTT. Its translation: CASSEGEIGTQYF.

The V and J genes are TRBV3-1 (or the pseudogene TRBV3-2) and TRBJ1-1; D is undetermined. Trimming shortened V by 9 bases and J by 1 base, and 6 bases separated the two germline ends. The V gene's germline CDR1 is LGHDT and CDR2 YNNKEL (reference sequence). CDR3 length: 11 residues. CDR3 sequence (DNA): TGTGCCAGTTCAGGGAACACTGAAGCTTTCTTT. It translates to CASSGNTEAFF.

The J gene is TRBJ1-5, the V gene TRBV28; TRBD1 might be the D (5 bases). The V gene lost 3 bases and the J gene lost 3 bases, with 18 bases spanning the gap. The CDR3 loop spans 17 amino acids. Germline-derived CDR1 and CDR2 are MDHEN and SYDVKM. The CDR3 sequence: CASSFITGTGHNQPQHF. CDR3 DNA sequence: TGTGCCAGCAGTTTTATTACCGGGACGGGCCACAATCAGCCCCAGCATTTT.

The chain combines TRBV28 with TRBJ2-1; D uncertain. Germline V gives CDR1 MDHEN, CDR2 SYDVKM. This CDR3 comprises 14 residues. Trimming took off 5 bases at V and 0 bases at J, with 8 bases between the two ends. CDR3 coding DNA: TGTGCCAGCAGTCCAATGAGCTCCTACAATGAGCAGTTCTTC. This gives the protein CASSPMSSYNEQFF.

V and J are TRBV27 and TRBJ2-5, with TRBD1 as a possible D gene (5 bases). The CDR3 loop spans 16 amino acids. Germline lookup yields CDR1 MNHEY and CDR2 SMNVEV (reference sequence). V was pared by 5 bases and J by 2 bases, with 18 bases between. Here the CDR3 DNA reads TGTGCCAGCAGTCCTCTCTCTTGGCCAGGGCAAGAGACCCAGTACTTC. Translating it yields CASSPLSWPGQETQYF.

V gene TRBV6-4 combines with J gene TRBJ2-7; D remains ambiguous. The germline gives CDR1 MRHNA, CDR2 SNTAGT. The CDR3 totals 13 residues. Trimming took off 1 base at V and 2 bases at J, with 6 bases between the two ends. The CDR3 DNA is TGTGCCAGCAGTGACTTGCCGCCCTACGAGCAGTACTTC. Its translation: CASSDLPPYEQYF.

This clone appeared a few times. CDR3 amino acids: CASRQGISTGELFF. CDR3 nucleotides: TGCGCCAGTAGACAGGGGATAAGCACCGGGGAGCTGTTTTTT. The chain employs TRBV10-1 and TRBJ2-2, with 8 bases that match TRBD1. Germline V gene data show CDR1 as WNHNN and CDR2 as SYGVQD (reference sequence). This CDR3 is built from 14 residues. Trimming at V came to 9 bases and at J to 4 bases, leaving 7 bases not matched to a gene.

The chain is built from TRBV2 and TRBJ1-2, with D possibly being TRBD1 (6 bases). The V and J ends lost 9 bases and 0 bases respectively, with 14 bases between them. CDR3 length: 14 amino acids. CDR1 SNHLY and CDR2 FYNNEI come from the germline V gene. As DNA, the CDR3 is TGTGCCAGTGAATGGACAGAAGCTAACTATGGCTACACCTTC. Residues: CASEWTEANYGYTF. Based on the CDR3 plus reference TRBV2 and TRBJ1-2, the full variable domain is EPEVTQTPSHQVTQMGQEVILRCVPISNHLYFYWYRQILGQKVEFLVSFYNNEISEKSEIFDDQFSVERPDGSNFTLKIRSTKLEDSAMYFCASEWTEANYGYTFGSGTRLTVV.